Below, 13 T cell receptor beta chains from the same sample are listed, as sequenced in a study of CD8 T cells in Susac syndrome. With random hexamers, roughly 0.45 to 1 ug RNA was reverse transcribed. MiXCR, applied by TCRdb to the immunoSEQ multiplex PCR reads, yields one record per CDR3 protein. Of around 140,000 distinct CDR3 sequences listed, over 80% are singletons. Source material: CD8+ T cells from PBMCs. The origin of the receptors is a human donor with multiple sclerosis.

The rearrangement joins TRBV27 to TRBJ2-3, with D unresolved. Trimming pared 2 bases from V and 2 bases from J, leaving 8 bases between. Germline V gene data show CDR1 as MNHEY and CDR2 as SMNVEV (reference sequence). This CDR3 has 14 residues. The CDR3 nucleotides are TGTGCCAGCAGTTTACTAAGCACCACAGATACGCAGTATTTT. Protein: CASSLLSTTDTQYF.

This clonotype was found a few times. The rearrangement joins TRBV21-1 to TRBJ2-7. TRBV21-1 is designated a pseudogene. CDR3 size: 14 residues. The CDR3: CASSPRQDPYEQYV. The CDR3 nucleotides read TGTGCCAGCAGCCCCCGACAGGACCCCTACGAGCAGTACGTC.

The V and J genes are TRBV27 and TRBJ1-1; 8 bases are a match to TRBD1. Trimming cost V 7 bases and J 5 bases; bases outside gene matches: 9. This CDR3 has 14 amino acids. Looked up from germline, CDR1 is MNHEY and CDR2 is SMNVEV (reference sequence). The CDR3: CASTKYRGETEAFF. The DNA for the CDR3 is TGTGCCAGCACCAAATACAGGGGGGAGACTGAAGCTTTCTTT.

This chain joins TRBV25-1 and TRBJ2-1; 11 nucleotides agree with TRBD2. V lost 7 bases, J lost 8 bases, and 7 bases stayed unmatched. Germline V gene lookup returns CDR1 MGHDK and CDR2 SYGVNS. This CDR3 contains 14 residues. Written as DNA, the CDR3 is TGTGCCAGCACTGGGCTAGCGGGAGGCTATGAGCAGTTCTTC. This translates into CASTGLAGGYEQFF.

The chain recombines TRBV7-9 with TRBJ1-2; D gene ambiguous. From germline, CDR1 is SEHNR and CDR2 FQNEAQ (reference sequence). The CDR3 has 14 residues. V was cut by 8 bases and J by 1 base, with 14 bases left in between. CDR3 bases: TGTGCCAGCGATGGACCTTGGGGTAACTATGGCTACACCTTC. It specifies CASDGPWGNYGYTF.

The V call is TRBV12-3 or TRBV12-4, the J call TRBJ2-1; D perhaps matches TRBD2 (5 bases). CDR3 length: 12 amino acids. V lost 1 base and J 8 bases, leaving 6 bases between the germline ends. For the CDR3, the DNA is TGTGCCAGCAGTTTAGGGGAGTATGAGCAGTTCTTC. Translated, it gives CASSLGEYEQFF.

V usage is TRBV12-3 or TRBV12-4 and J usage is TRBJ1-2, with D possibly matching TRBD1 (6 bases). With 5 bases removed from V and 4 bases from J, the gap between germline ends came to 14 bases. The CDR3 has 14 amino acids. The CDR3 reads CASSNSQGGYGYTF. The CDR3 coding sequence is TGTGCCAGCAGTAACAGCCAAGGGGGCTATGGCTACACCTTC.

This clonotype occurred a few times. The chain combines TRBV7-8 with TRBJ2-6; 7 nucleotides align to TRBD2. The CDR3 is 17 residues long. Germline V gene data show CDR1 as SGHVS and CDR2 as FQNEAQ. Unmatched junction bases numbered 7, after V lost 3 bases and J lost 2 bases. CDR3 in DNA: TGTGCCAGCAGCTTGAGACTAGCAGGAGCTGGGGCCAACGTCCTGACTTTC. Amino acid sequence: CASSLRLAGAGANVLTF.

The chain joins TRBV9 to TRBJ2-3, with 9 bases aligning to TRBD2. Germline V CDR1 and CDR2: SGDLS, YYNGEE. Trimming took 4 bases from V and 0 from J; bases not matched to a gene: 0. CDR3 length: 14 residues. The CDR3 DNA is TGTGCCAGCAGCACTAGCGGGAGCACAGATACGCAGTATTTT. This encodes CASSTSGSTDTQYF. Together with reference TRBV9 and TRBJ2-3, the CDR3 gives the full variable domain: DSGVTQTPKHLITATGQRVTLRCSPRSGDLSVYWYQQSLDQGLQFLIQYYNGEERAKGNILERFSAQQFPDLHSELNLSSLELGDSALYFCASSTSGSTDTQYFGPGTRLTVL.

The CDR3 sequence is CASSLWLQTGTGLTDTQYF. The CDR3 DNA follows: TGCGCCAGCAGCCTGTGGCTCCAGACCGGGACAGGGTTGACAGATACGCAGTATTTT. This chain connects TRBV4-1 to TRBJ2-3; 9 nucleotides match TRBD1. V shed 4 bases and J 3 bases; nucleotides not matched to a gene: 17. CDR1 is MGHRA, CDR2 YSYEKL, per germline. CDR3 length: 19 residues.

This chain connects TRBV12-3 or TRBV12-4 to TRBJ1-1; D not certain. The CDR3 contains 12 residues. V dropped 2 bases and J dropped 10 bases, with 11 bases sitting between them. CDR3 nucleotide sequence: TGTGCCAGCAGTTTAATAGGTGAGGGAGCTTTCTTT. Translated, it gives CASSLIGEGAFF.

The chain recombines TRBV5-4 with TRBJ1-1; TRBD1 matches at 7 bases. Germline V gene data show CDR1 as SGHNT and CDR2 as YYREEE (reference sequence). V shed 0 bases and J 1 base; nucleotides not matched to a gene: 12. CDR3 length equals 18 residues. The CDR3 bases are TGTGCCAGCAGCTTGGGCCCCTTAGGAGGGGGCAAGAACACTGAAGCTTTCTTT. The encoded protein is CASSLGPLGGGKNTEAFF.

This chain joins TRBV6-5 and TRBJ1-4, with 9 bases matching TRBD1. This CDR3 has 18 amino acids. From germline, CDR1 is MNHEY and CDR2 SVGAGI. With 0 bases clipped from V and 5 bases from J, the junction kept 10 bases outside the gene matches. Here the CDR3 DNA reads TGTGCCAGCAGTTACTCCCCCGAGGAAGGGACAGGGAATGAAAAACTGTTTTTT. This codes for CASSYSPEEGTGNEKLFF.